This T cell receptor beta chain derives from a study of blood T cell repertoires in COVID-19. Overall study: Nucleic acid was either cDNA or gDNA, and it came from T cells, B-cell-depleted T cells, or PBMCs.

The CDR3 is 16 amino acids. Germline V gene lookup returns CDR1 SNHLY and CDR2 FYNNEI. V was clipped by 5 bases and J by 5 bases; unmatched bases: 11. Per the original data handling: Nucleated cell number was recorded as an estimate derived from reference gene primer amplification. The protocol was immunoSEQ multiplex PCR, while the TCRdb copy is restricted to in-frame clones and leaves out a portion. V and J calls and clone size are those listed in that table; D and trimming were worked out from the DNA. The table shows approximately 70,000 clones, with approximately 85% occurring only once. Sequenced material: peripheral blood. The chain joins TRBV2 to TRBJ1-1, with TRBD1 identical over 10 bases. The TCR was taken from a woman older than 75 with active or convalescent COVID-19. The CDR3 DNA is TGTGCCAGCAGTACACAGTTGACAGGGGGCGAGACTGAAGCTTTCTTT. Its protein is CASSTQLTGGETEAFF.